This TCR beta chain came from a study of T cell changes during pregnancy in multiple sclerosis. Libraries were prepared by immunoSEQ multiplex PCR; TCRdb keeps only in-frame clonotypes and omits some of them. The data hold approximately 51,000 clones, with 94% observed a single time. Looked up from germline, CDR1 is SGHTA and CDR2 is FQGNSA. CDR3 size: 13 residues. V lost 2 bases, J lost 10 bases, and 14 bases lay in between. The receptor's source is a female donor with multiple sclerosis, enrolled in a pregnancy study. The chain employs TRBV7-2 and TRBJ1-1; the D is unclear. The sample was CD4+ T cells from peripheral blood mononuclear cells, taken in the second trimester of pregnancy. CDR3 sequence reads: CASSLMPPSGAFF. DNA of the CDR3: TGTGCCAGCAGCTTAATGCCCCCCAGTGGAGCTTTCTTT.